This TCR beta chain was captured by sequencing in a study of Ad26.COV2.S vaccination and SARS-CoV-2 variants. CDR3 length: 15 residues. V dropped 4 bases and J dropped 0 bases, with 12 bases sitting between them. Germline V gene sequence: CDR1 KGHSH, CDR2 LQKENI. Regarding treatment: 15 to 20 received Ad26.COV2.S at low or high dose, single or two shots; about five received placebo; per-sample allocation not given. Samples analyzed were those drawn on day 63 after the first vaccine or placebo injection. An adult donor aged 18-55 years was enrolled in Boston. Libraries were prepared by immunoSEQ multiplex PCR; TCRdb keeps only in-frame clonotypes and omits some of them. The sample yields a few hundred thousand clones, 90% seen once.

Specimen: peripheral blood, collected in a trial of Ad26.COV2.S vaccine versus placebo. The chain carries TRBV18 and TRBJ1-1; a possible D gene is TRBD1 (6 bases). This receptor was identified in a person aged 18-65 years who received the Ad26.COV2.S COVID-19 vaccine or a placebo. CDR3: CASSHGQYMNTEAFF. CDR3 nucleotides: TGTGCCAGCTCACACGGACAGTACATGAACACTGAAGCTTTCTTT.